A single sample is the source of the 12 T cell receptor beta chains below, sequenced in a study of blood T cell repertoires in COVID-19. Some clones are missing from TCRdb's copy, which holds only in-frame ones; the method was immunoSEQ multiplex PCR. Of 87,000 or so clones listed, about 90% are singletons. Sequencing was carried out using peripheral blood. These receptors originate from a woman in her fifties or sixties with active or convalescent COVID-19.

The chain uses TRBV27 and TRBJ1-6, with D perhaps TRBD1 (5 bases). The germline CDR1 and CDR2 sequences are MNHEY and SMNVEV (reference sequence). The CDR3 loop spans 17 amino acids. The V end lost 2 bases, the J end lost 0 bases, and 11 bases lay between the germline ends. CDR3 loop: CASSLNLGLSYNSPLHF. CDR3 DNA: TGTGCCAGCAGTTTAAATCTGGGGCTCTCCTATAATTCACCCCTCCACTTT.

A remark on this clone: Other DNA variants within this sample encode the same CDR3. The chain links TRBV3-1 (or the pseudogene TRBV3-2) to TRBJ2-7; no clear D. V lost 3 bases and J 4 bases, leaving 7 bases between the germline ends. CDR3 size: 12 residues. CDR1 and CDR2 (germline): LGHDT, YNNKEL (reference sequence). This CDR3 is CASSHSAYEQYF. The CDR3 DNA reads as TGTGCCAGCAGCCATAGTGCGTACGAGCAGTACTTC.

A few counts support this clone. The J gene is TRBJ1-1, the V gene TRBV7-9; tentatively, D is TRBD1 (5 bases). Per the germline V gene, CDR1 is SEHNR and CDR2 is FQNEAQ (reference sequence). This CDR3 region has 14 residues. V lost 3 bases and J 3 bases, leaving 11 bases between the germline ends. The CDR3, as DNA: TGTGCCAGCAGCTTTGGGGGGAGGTACACTGAAGCTTTCTTT. Translation: CASSFGGRYTEAFF. Full variable domain (missing parts from reference TRBV7-9 and TRBJ1-1): DTGVSQNPRHKITKRGQNVTFRCDPISEHNRLYWYRQTLGQGPEFLTYFQNEAQLEKSRLLSDRFSAERPKGSFSTLEIQRTEQGDSAMYLCASSFGGRYTEAFFGQGTRLTVV.

This chain uses TRBV4-3 with TRBJ2-5; maybe TRBD2 (5 bases). The V gene lost 4 bases and the J gene lost 7 bases, with 16 bases spanning the gap. Germline CDR1 is LGHNA and CDR2 is YSLEER. CDR3 length: 14 residues. The CDR3 nucleotides are TGCGCCAGCAGCCCTGAACGGGGTAGGTGGACCCAGTACTTC. Its translation: CASSPERGRWTQYF.

The V and J genes are TRBV6-5 and TRBJ2-7, with 8 positions matching TRBD2. This CDR3 comprises 14 residues. V dropped 2 bases and J dropped 5; count of bases not matched to a gene: 5. Germline V lookup: CDR1 MNHEY, CDR2 SVGAGI. CDR3: CASSYPGGGNEQYF. The CDR3 DNA is TGTGCCAGCAGTTACCCGGGCGGGGGGAACGAGCAGTACTTC.

The rearrangement joins TRBV25-1 to TRBJ1-4; 9 positions match TRBD1. The CDR3 covers 16 residues. V lost 3 bases and J lost 5; bases outside the gene matches: 7. Germline V gene lookup returns CDR1 MGHDK and CDR2 SYGVNS. The DNA for the CDR3 is TGTGCCAGCAGTGACATAGGACAGGGGTCAAATGAAAAACTGTTTTTT. This codes for CASSDIGQGSNEKLFF.

The genes are TRBV9 and TRBJ1-4, with D uncertain. The CDR3 covers 15 residues. The germline CDR1 and CDR2 sequences are SGDLS and YYNGEE. Between the trimmed V and J ends, which lost 0 bases and 5 bases, there was a span of 11 bases. The CDR3 DNA sequence: TGTGCCAGCAGCGTAGACCCCAACTTAAATGAAAAACTGTTTTTT. Its translation: CASSVDPNLNEKLFF. Variable domain in full (rest from reference TRBV9 and TRBJ1-4): DSGVTQTPKHLITATGQRVTLRCSPRSGDLSVYWYQQSLDQGLQFLIQYYNGEERAKGNILERFSAQQFPDLHSELNLSSLELGDSALYFCASSVDPNLNEKLFFGSGTQLSVL.

This rearrangement joins TRBV9 to TRBJ2-2; 9 nucleotides line up with TRBD1. This CDR3 region has 15 residues. CDR1 and CDR2 (germline): SGDLS, YYNGEE. The J segment lost 7 bases and the V segment lost 0 bases, leaving 4 bases of the junction unmatched. CDR3 coding DNA: TGTGCCAGCAGCGTAGGGGACAGGGCGGTCGGGGAGCTGTTTTTT. Residues: CASSVGDRAVGELFF.

J is TRBJ2-3 and V is TRBV7-6; no definite D call. Trimming stripped 5 bases from V and 5 bases from J, with 11 bases between. From germline, CDR1 is SGHVS and CDR2 FNYEAQ. The CDR3 runs 13 residues. The CDR3 DNA sequence: TGTGCCAGCAGCCCCACCCCTATAGATACGCAGTATTTT. Translation gives CASSPTPIDTQYF.

The genes are TRBV19 and TRBJ2-5, with 9 bases lining up with TRBD2. This CDR3 is 19 amino acids long. The junction had 20 bases not matched to a gene; V was cut back by 4 bases and J by 5 bases. Germline CDR1 and CDR2: LNHDA and SQIVND (reference sequence). In DNA, the CDR3 is TGTGCCAGTAGTAATCGTATTGCTGTCGGCGGGGGGGCAGGTGAGACCCAGTACTTC. It encodes CASSNRIAVGGGAGETQYF.

CDR3 in DNA: TGTGCCAGCCTACGACGCGGGGGATCAACCGGCTACACCTTC. This translates into CASLRRGGSTGYTF. The gene calls are TRBV6-5 and TRBJ1-2; a possible D gene is TRBD1 (5 bases). Trimming cost V 8 bases and J 8 bases, with 21 bases left between them. Germline V gives CDR1 MNHEY, CDR2 SVGAGI. CDR3 length: 14 amino acids.

The genes are TRBV4-3 and TRBJ2-2; D might be TRBD2 (5 bases). The V and J ends lost 0 bases and 3 bases respectively, with 14 bases between them. Germline V gene data show CDR1 as LGHNA and CDR2 as YSLEER. The CDR3 has 17 amino acids. CDR3 DNA: TGCGCCAGCAGCCAAGATGGCGGGTCTAGCCACACCGGGGAGCTGTTTTTT. This encodes CASSQDGGSSHTGELFF.